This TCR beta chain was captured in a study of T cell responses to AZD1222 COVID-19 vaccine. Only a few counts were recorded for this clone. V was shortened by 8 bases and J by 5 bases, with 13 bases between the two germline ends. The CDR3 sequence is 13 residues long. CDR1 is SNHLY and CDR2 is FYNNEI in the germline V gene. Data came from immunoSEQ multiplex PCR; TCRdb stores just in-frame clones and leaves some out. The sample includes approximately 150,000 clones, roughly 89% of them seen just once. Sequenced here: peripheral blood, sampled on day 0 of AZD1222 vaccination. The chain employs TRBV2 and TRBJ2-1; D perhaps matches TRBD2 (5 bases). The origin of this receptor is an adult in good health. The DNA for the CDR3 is TGTGCCAGCTTTCCGGAGGTCAACAATGAGCAGTTCTTC. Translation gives CASFPEVNNEQFF.